These 28 T cell receptor beta chains were sequenced from one sample in a study of identical twins. Via MiXCR, TCRdb re-called the 5' RACE reads, giving one row per CDR3 protein. This table holds about 520,000 distinct CDR3 sequences, less than 25% found once. In addition, the sample was reused for a study of T cells expressing NK-cell markers.

The sequenced sample was CD4+ T cells sorted from blood. Receptors originate from a woman under 30 in good health.

In this sample, this clonotype turned up many times. The chain uses TRBV5-1 and TRBJ1-2; tentative D call: TRBD1 (5 bases). The length of the CDR3 is 14 residues. Germline V CDR1 and CDR2: SGHRS, YFSETQ. V was pared by 4 bases and J by 0 bases, with 10 bases between. CDR3 DNA sequence: TGCGCCAGCAGCCAATCGGACACTAACTATGGCTACACCTTC. Its translation is CASSQSDTNYGYTF.

The rearrangement uses TRBV5-1 and TRBJ2-7; 10 nucleotides line up with TRBD1. Unmatched junction bases numbered 2, after V lost 2 bases and J lost 6 bases. Germline V gene data show CDR1 as SGHRS and CDR2 as YFSETQ. The CDR3 contains 13 residues. CDR3 nucleotide sequence: TGCGCCAGCAGCTTCGGGACAGGGGCCGAGCAGTACTTC. This translates into CASSFGTGAEQYF.

The chain is built from TRBV2 and TRBJ2-1; D is ambiguous. The CDR3 length is 11 residues. Trimming stripped 6 bases from V and 10 bases from J, with 10 bases between. Per the germline V gene, CDR1 is SNHLY and CDR2 is FYNNEI. CDR3 sequence (DNA): TGTGCCAGCAGGGGTTTGGGGGAGCAGTTCTTC. Its translation: CASRGLGEQFF.

There are a few counts of this clonotype. The V gene is TRBV6-1, the J gene TRBJ1-2; D is uncertain. V gave up 8 bases and J gave up 6 bases, with 22 bases separating them. The CDR3 length is 15 residues. Germline CDR1 and CDR2: MNHNS and SASEGT. This chain's CDR3 is CASGKHRTGNNGYTF. For the CDR3, the DNA is TGTGCCAGCGGCAAGCATCGAACGGGAAATAATGGCTACACCTTC.

The sample holds a few counts of this clonotype. The V gene is TRBV10-2, the J gene TRBJ2-4, with D perhaps TRBD1 (5 bases). V lost 0 bases, J lost 0 bases, and 12 bases lay in between. This CDR3 comprises 17 residues. The germline gives CDR1 WSHSY, CDR2 SAAADI. The CDR3 DNA is TGCGCCAGCAGTGAGTCGTGGGGCAGACTAGCCAAAAACATTCAGTACTTC. Translation: CASSESWGRLAKNIQYF.

V and J are TRBV20-1 and TRBJ2-1; 13 bases are a match to TRBD2. Germline trimming cut 3 bases from V and 14 bases from J; bases unmatched to any gene: 1. Per germline, CDR1 DFQATT and CDR2 SNEGSKA (reference sequence). The CDR3 loop spans 11 amino acids. The CDR3 is CSASTSGGEFF. CDR3 sequence (DNA): TGCAGTGCTAGCACTAGCGGGGGGGAGTTCTTC.

The chain links TRBV20-1 to TRBJ2-5; 10 bases map to TRBD2. The length of the CDR3 is 14 residues. V was pared by 3 bases and J by 2 bases, with 3 bases of the junction left unmatched. Germline loops: CDR1 DFQATT, CDR2 SNEGSKA (reference sequence). CDR3 sequence: CSARSLAGQETQYF. The CDR3 coding sequence is TGCAGTGCTAGGTCACTAGCGGGGCAAGAGACCCAGTACTTC.

This clonotype was detected a few times. The chain combines TRBV11-2 with TRBJ2-3, with a possible D match to TRBD2 (5 bases). The germline V and J ends were trimmed by 1 base and 3 bases, with 23 bases remaining between them. CDR3 length equals 19 residues. From germline, CDR1 is SGHAT and CDR2 FQNNGV. The CDR3, as DNA: TGTGCCAGCAGCTTAGGTTCGCGAATGCTAGCAACGTTAACAGATACGCAGTATTTT. Residues: CASSLGSRMLATLTDTQYF.

This sequence joins TRBV5-1 and TRBJ2-7; 9 nucleotides align to TRBD1. The CDR3 runs 14 residues. With 4 bases clipped from V and 3 bases from J, the junction kept 5 bases outside the gene matches. The germline V gene has CDR1 SGHRS and CDR2 YFSETQ. CDR3 sequence (DNA): TGCGCCAGCAGCGGGACAGGGAGATTCTACGAGCAGTACTTC. Translating it yields CASSGTGRFYEQYF.

The chain is built from TRBV6-2 or TRBV6-3 and TRBJ2-7, with D uncertain. V was cut by 8 bases and J by 3 bases, with 14 bases left in between. The CDR3 sequence is 13 residues long. Germline assignment: CDR1 MNHEY and CDR2 SVGEGT. The CDR3 DNA follows: TGTGCCAGCCAGTGGACGGGCGACTACGAGCAGTACTTC. Residues: CASQWTGDYEQYF.

This clonotype was seen a handful of times. This chain links TRBV12-3 or TRBV12-4 with TRBJ2-2, with 12 bases matching TRBD2. V lost 5 bases and J lost 5; bases outside the gene matches: 9. This CDR3 has 17 amino acids. The CDR3 loop is CASSERLAGDGTGELFF. The CDR3 DNA reads as TGTGCCAGCAGTGAAAGACTAGCGGGAGACGGGACCGGGGAGCTGTTTTTT.

This clonotype came up a few times. This chain uses TRBV3-1 with TRBJ2-1; the match to TRBD2 covers 9 bases. Per the germline V gene, CDR1 is LGHDT and CDR2 is YNNKEL (reference sequence). With 0 bases clipped from V and 5 bases from J, the junction kept 8 bases outside the gene matches. This CDR3 region has 17 residues. CDR3 in amino acids: CASSQDFSLAGNNEQFF. CDR3 nucleotides: TGTGCCAGCAGCCAAGATTTTAGTCTAGCGGGAAACAATGAGCAGTTCTTC.

This clonotype appeared many times. The CDR3 nucleotides are TGTGCCACCAGCAGAGCAGGGGGCGGCGGCTACACCTTC. Translating it yields CATSRAGGGGYTF. V usage is TRBV15 and J usage is TRBJ1-2, with 8 bases identical to TRBD1. V was clipped by 1 base and J by 8 bases; unmatched bases: 3. This CDR3 comprises 13 residues. CDR1 and CDR2 from the germline V gene are LNHNV and YYDKDF (reference sequence).

This clonotype was found a few times. The rearrangement links TRBV20-1 to TRBJ2-7; 7 positions agree with TRBD2. This CDR3 is 14 amino acids long. Germline V CDR1 and CDR2: DFQATT, SNEGSKA (reference sequence). J gave up 0 bases and V 0 bases, and 2 bases lay outside the gene matches. The CDR3 spells CSARDLADSYEQYF. Here the CDR3 DNA reads TGCAGTGCTAGAGATCTAGCGGACTCCTACGAGCAGTACTTC.

V is TRBV6-1 and J is TRBJ2-7; 7 positions match TRBD2. The CDR3 extends over 14 amino acids. The V gene's germline CDR1 is MNHNS and CDR2 SASEGT. The V segment lost 2 bases and the J segment 2 bases; nucleotides outside the gene matches: 3. The CDR3 protein is CASSELGGAYEQYF. In nucleotides, the CDR3 is TGTGCCAGCAGTGAATTGGGGGGGGCCTACGAGCAGTACTTC.

This clonotype was counted between two and nine times. The rearrangement joins TRBV7-6 to TRBJ2-5; TRBD2 aligns across 10 bases. After removal of 5 bases from V and 13 bases from J, the junction contained 4 bases not matched to a gene. The length of the CDR3 is 11 residues. Per germline, CDR1 SGHVS and CDR2 FNYEAQ. The CDR3 region is CASSQGLALYF. CDR3 DNA: TGTGCCAGCAGCCAGGGACTAGCGTTGTACTTC.

This sequence joins TRBV4-3 and TRBJ1-1; D might be TRBD1 (6 bases). CDR1 is LGHNA, CDR2 YSLEER, per germline. Trimming took 0 bases from V and 1 from J, leaving 9 bases between them. This CDR3 has 15 amino acids. CDR3 in amino acids: CASSQDHRENTEAFF. Here the CDR3 DNA reads TGCGCCAGCAGCCAAGATCACAGGGAGAACACTGAAGCTTTCTTT.

A few counts support this clonotype. The genes are TRBV7-9 and TRBJ1-2, with 7 bases that match TRBD1. This CDR3 spans 14 amino acids. With 5 bases clipped from V and 8 bases from J, the junction kept 11 bases outside the gene matches. Looked up from germline, CDR1 is SEHNR and CDR2 is FQNEAQ (reference sequence). CDR3 amino acids: CASSVLQGITGYTF. In DNA form, the CDR3 reads TGTGCCAGCAGCGTACTACAGGGGATCACGGGCTACACCTTC.

This clonotype was seen only a few times. This chain uses TRBV27 with TRBJ2-3, with TRBD2 identical over 12 bases. This CDR3 is built from 18 residues. Germline trimming cut 3 bases from V and 2 bases from J; bases unmatched to any gene: 9. Germline V gene sequence: CDR1 MNHEY, CDR2 SMNVEV (reference sequence). Here the CDR3 reads CASSFASGGARPTDTQYF. CDR3 sequence (DNA): TGTGCCAGCAGTTTCGCTAGCGGGGGGGCCCGCCCCACAGATACGCAGTATTTT.

This sequence joins TRBV20-1 and TRBJ1-1; tentative D call: TRBD1 (5 bases). The V end was cut by 5 bases, the J end by 1 base, with 8 bases between. The CDR3 totals 12 residues. Germline CDR1 is DFQATT and CDR2 is SNEGSKA (reference sequence). As DNA, the CDR3 is TGCAGTGCTCTCGACAGGAACACTGAAGCTTTCTTT. Amino acid sequence: CSALDRNTEAFF.

The chain recombines TRBV12-5 with TRBJ1-1, with D unclear. The ends were cut back, 2 bases at V and 8 bases at J, with 6 bases in the middle. The CDR3 totals 11 residues. CDR1 LGHNT and CDR2 FRNRAP come from the germline V gene. The CDR3 region is CASGLFSEAFF. The CDR3 nucleotides read TGTGCTAGTGGTTTGTTCTCGGAAGCTTTCTTT.

The chain recombines TRBV12-3 or TRBV12-4 with TRBJ1-2; D ambiguous. V was trimmed by 2 bases and J by 2 bases, leaving 18 bases between them. The CDR3 is 17 residues long. The CDR3 bases are TGTGCCAGCAGTTTAAAGGGTGCAGGAAATCTGAACTATGGCTACACCTTC. Amino acid sequence: CASSLKGAGNLNYGYTF.

This clonotype has just a few counts. This chain joins TRBV2 and TRBJ1-2; no clear D. This CDR3 spans 13 amino acids. Germline lookup yields CDR1 SNHLY and CDR2 FYNNEI. Trimming took 8 bases from V and 4 from J, leaving 14 bases between them. CDR3 nucleotides: TGTGCCAGCTCCACCAGTATTTTCTATGGCTACACCTTC. Its protein is CASSTSIFYGYTF.

The rearrangement uses TRBV15 and TRBJ2-3; no clear D. The germline V gene has CDR1 LNHNV and CDR2 YYDKDF (reference sequence). The V and J ends lost 6 bases and 2 bases respectively, with 9 bases between them. CDR3 length: 13 residues. For the CDR3, the DNA is TGTGCCACCAGAACGGACCCCACAGATACGCAGTATTTT. It codes for CATRTDPTDTQYF.

V and J are TRBV7-9 and TRBJ1-4, with TRBD1 as a possible D gene (5 bases). V was pared by 4 bases and J by 3 bases, with 9 bases between. This CDR3 spans 14 amino acids. The germline V gene has CDR1 SEHNR and CDR2 FQNEAQ (reference sequence). Here the CDR3 reads CASSYWGSNEKLFF. The DNA of the CDR3 is TGTGCCAGCAGCTATTGGGGGTCTAATGAAAAACTGTTTTTT.

This clonotype has a count of ten or more. The chain employs TRBV5-1 and TRBJ2-7; perhaps TRBD2 as D (5 bases). Trimming took off 4 bases at V and 3 bases at J, with 11 bases between the two ends. The germline V gene encodes CDR1 SGHRS and CDR2 YFSETQ. The CDR3 is made up of 13 amino acids. In nucleotides, the CDR3 is TGCGCCAGCAGCGCGCCCGAGGGCTACGAGCAGTACTTC. It encodes CASSAPEGYEQYF.

This clonotype has more than one count but fewer than ten. The chain carries TRBV5-1 and TRBJ2-5, with D perhaps matching TRBD1 (5 bases). With 4 bases removed from V and 1 base from J, the gap between germline ends came to 20 bases. The CDR3 length is 17 residues. The germline V gene has CDR1 SGHRS and CDR2 YFSETQ. For the CDR3, the DNA is TGCGCCAGCAGCGTAGGGTGGGGCGACCGCCGCCAAGAGACCCAGTACTTC. Translated: CASSVGWGDRRQETQYF.

The gene calls are TRBV6-5 and TRBJ2-7; D unclear. Germline values: CDR1 MNHEY, CDR2 SVGAGI. The V end lost 1 base, the J end lost 12 bases, and 10 bases lay between the germline ends. This CDR3 is 11 amino acids long. The CDR3 DNA reads as TGTGCCAGCAGTTACTTGGGTAGGCTGTACTTC. It yields the protein CASSYLGRLYF.